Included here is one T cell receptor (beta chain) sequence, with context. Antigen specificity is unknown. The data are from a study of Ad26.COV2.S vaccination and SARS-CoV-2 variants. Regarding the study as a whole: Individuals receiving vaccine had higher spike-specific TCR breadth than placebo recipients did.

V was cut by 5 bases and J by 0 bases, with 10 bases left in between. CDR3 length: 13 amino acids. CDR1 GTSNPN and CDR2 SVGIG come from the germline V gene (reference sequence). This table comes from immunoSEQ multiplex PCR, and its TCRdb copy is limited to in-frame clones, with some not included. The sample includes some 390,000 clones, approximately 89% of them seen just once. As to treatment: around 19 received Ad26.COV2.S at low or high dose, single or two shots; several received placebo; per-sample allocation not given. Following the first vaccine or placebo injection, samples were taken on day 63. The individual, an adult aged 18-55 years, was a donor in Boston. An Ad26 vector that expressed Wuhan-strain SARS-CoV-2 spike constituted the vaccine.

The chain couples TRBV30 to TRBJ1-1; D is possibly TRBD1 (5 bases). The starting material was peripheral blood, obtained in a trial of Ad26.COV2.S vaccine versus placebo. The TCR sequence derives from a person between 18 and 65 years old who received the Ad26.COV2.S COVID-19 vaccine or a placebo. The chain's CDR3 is CAWDRDLNTEAFF. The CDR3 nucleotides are TGTGCCTGGGACAGAGACCTGAACACTGAAGCTTTCTTT.